One sample yielded the 10 T cell receptor beta chains listed below, sequenced in a study of blood T cell repertoires in COVID-19. Method: immunoSEQ multiplex PCR; TCRdb's copy keeps in-frame clones and lacks some. Of around 22,000 clones listed, 85% to 90% are singletons. Sequencing was carried out using peripheral blood. The receptors derive from a human donor with active COVID-19. The donor label of this sample is uncertain.

The chain has TRBV5-1 and TRBJ2-7, with D possibly TRBD1 on 6 matching bases. CDR1 and CDR2 from the germline V gene are SGHRS and YFSETQ. V lost 7 bases, J lost 2 bases, and 13 bases lay in between. CDR3 length: 13 residues. The CDR3, as DNA: TGCGCCAGCCAAAACAGGGTCCCCTACGAGCAGTACTTC. This encodes CASQNRVPYEQYF.

J is TRBJ2-7 and V is TRBV19, with no clear D. The V gene lost 4 bases and the J gene lost 2 bases, with 9 bases spanning the gap. The length of the CDR3 is 13 residues. Looked up from germline, CDR1 is LNHDA and CDR2 is SQIVND (reference sequence). This CDR3 is CASSSTDTYEQYF. Here the CDR3 DNA reads TGTGCCAGTAGTAGTACCGACACCTACGAGCAGTACTTC.

The CDR3 region has the DNA TGTGCCAGCAGCGGGGGACCGGCCCCTTACAATGAGCAGTTCTTC. This codes for CASSGGPAPYNEQFF. The V call is TRBV27, the J call TRBJ2-1; D perhaps matches TRBD2 (6 bases). V shed 6 bases and J shed 4 bases, with 16 bases lying between them. The germline CDR1 and CDR2 sequences are MNHEY and SMNVEV (reference sequence). This CDR3 contains 15 residues.

V usage is TRBV11-2 and J usage is TRBJ2-3; no clear D gene. The germline CDR1 and CDR2 sequences are SGHAT and FQNNGV. The CDR3 extends over 15 amino acids. The ends were cut back, 1 base at V and 0 bases at J, with 8 bases in the middle. CDR3 bases: TGTGCCAGCAGCTTAGGGGCAGCTAGCACAGATACGCAGTATTTT. Amino acids: CASSLGAASTDTQYF.

The chain combines TRBV3-1 (or the pseudogene TRBV3-2) with TRBJ2-1; TRBD2 matches at 14 bases. The CDR3 is 16 amino acids. Germline CDR1 and CDR2: LGHDT and YNNKEL (reference sequence). J was trimmed by 7 bases and V by 5 bases; bases with no gene match: 7. The CDR3 bases are TGTGCCAGCAGCTCGTCGACTAGCGGGAGGGAGAATGAGCAGTTCTTC. This translates into CASSSSTSGRENEQFF.

This clone was counted a single time. J is TRBJ2-7 and V is TRBV3-1 (or the pseudogene TRBV3-2); D not resolved. This CDR3 comprises 11 residues. Germline values: CDR1 LGHDT, CDR2 YNNKEL (reference sequence). Deletions cut 6 bases from V and 2 bases from J, with 5 bases between. The CDR3 protein is CASSSTYEQYF. The CDR3 nucleotides read TGTGCCAGCAGTTCCACCTACGAGCAGTACTTC.

This chain joins TRBV25-1 and TRBJ2-1, with a possible D match to TRBD2 (5 bases). V gave up 4 bases and J gave up 0 bases, with 10 bases separating them. CDR1 is MGHDK and CDR2 is SYGVNS in the germline V gene. The CDR3 runs 15 residues. In nucleotides, the CDR3 is TGTGCCAGCAGTGGTAGCGCGAGCTCCTACAATGAGCAGTTCTTC. It yields the protein CASSGSASSYNEQFF.

The chain combines TRBV28 with TRBJ1-2, with D possibly matching TRBD1 (6 bases). Germline V gene lookup returns CDR1 MDHEN and CDR2 SYDVKM. Trimming shortened V by 5 bases and J by 0 bases, and 10 bases separated the two germline ends. The CDR3 is made up of 14 amino acids. The CDR3 is CASSMGHTNYGYTF. The CDR3 DNA reads TGTGCCAGCAGTATGGGACACACTAACTATGGCTACACCTTC.

The chain combines TRBV28 with TRBJ2-7; D is uncertain. In germline, CDR1 is MDHEN, CDR2 SYDVKM. The CDR3 has 13 residues. The V gene lost 3 bases and the J gene lost 1 base, with 7 bases spanning the gap. The CDR3 DNA follows: TGTGCCAGCAGTTTGCCAGGATCCTACGAGCAGTACTTC. Translated: CASSLPGSYEQYF.

This clone has a single count. The chain links TRBV7-3 to TRBJ2-5; the match to TRBD1 covers 9 bases. The length of the CDR3 is 14 residues. The ends lost 3 bases at V and 5 bases at J; junction bases unmatched: 4. CDR1 is SGHTA, CDR2 FQGTGA, per germline. This CDR3 reads CASSFGQGLETQYF. The CDR3 coding sequence is TGTGCCAGCAGCTTTGGACAGGGGTTGGAGACCCAGTACTTC.